These T cell receptor beta chains were read from a single sample in a study of human T cells and chemical hapten exposure. In TCRdb, the RACE reads were re-called with MiXCR into one record per CDR3 protein. The data show approximately 400,000 distinct CDR3 sequences, about 5.1% seen once. The sequenced sample was whole blood, obtained in connection with sensitization to the hapten diphenylcyclopropenone (DPC). Source of these receptors: a woman aged 45-60 years with alopecia areata. Some clones in this sample may be carry-over from other donors' samples. CDR3s include the opening cysteine and the closing phenylalanine or tryptophan. The D gene is left open where the match is weak. Only part of the rows carry a size: once, few, many, or a class if the clone is expanded.

TRBV29-1	15	TRBD1	many	TRBJ2-3	CSVDPGQLYTDTQYF	TGCAGCGTTGACCCGGGACAGCTGTACACAGATACGCAGTATTTT
TRBV20-1	15	TRBD2	NA	TRBJ2-3	CSASVGLGRTDTQYF	TGCAGTGCTAGTGTAGGACTAGGGAGGACAGATACGCAGTATTTT
TRBV4-1	15	NA	NA	TRBJ1-1	CASSQDPTANTEAFF	TGCGCCAGCAGCCAAGATCCTACAGCGAACACTGAAGCTTTCTTT
TRBV3-1	15	NA	many	TRBJ2-7	CASSQDPGTGYEQYF	TGTGCCAGCAGCCAAGACCCGGGTACCGGCTACGAGCAGTACTTC
TRBV28	17	TRBD1	many	TRBJ2-7	CASSPSAGQDFGNEQYF	TGTGCCAGCAGTCCTTCGGCTGGACAGGACTTCGGGAACGAGCAGTACTTC
TRBV5-4	12	NA	many	TRBJ2-1	CASSGTPHEQFF	TGTGCCAGCAGCGGGACCCCCCATGAGCAGTTCTTC
TRBV12-3/TRBV12-4	13	NA	many	TRBJ1-2	CASSFGGRGGYTF	TGTGCCAGCAGTTTTGGGGGGAGGGGTGGCTACACCTTC
TRBV27	13	NA	many	TRBJ2-3	CASSYTEADTQYF	TGTGCCAGCAGTTACACTGAAGCAGATACGCAGTATTTT
TRBV29-1	15	TRBD2	many	TRBJ2-3	CSVAGTSGLTDTQYF	TGCAGCGTAGCCGGGACTAGCGGGCTCACAGATACGCAGTATTTT
TRBV6-2/TRBV6-3	15	TRBD2	many	TRBJ2-3	CASSLSGRETDTQYF	TGTGCCAGCAGTCTTAGCGGGAGGGAAACAGATACGCAGTATTTT